This T cell receptor beta chain stems from a study of T cell responses to AZD1222 COVID-19 vaccine. Germline V gives CDR1 SGHTA, CDR2 FQGNSA. The CDR3 loop spans 15 amino acids. Trimming cost V 0 bases and J 7 bases, with 13 bases left between them. TCRdb keeps only in-frame clones here, not all; method: immunoSEQ multiplex PCR. In the table there are some 130,000 clones, 85% to 90% of which are singletons. The specimen was peripheral blood, collected on day 0 of AZD1222 vaccination. The J gene is TRBJ1-3, the V gene TRBV7-2; D possibly corresponds to TRBD1 (5 bases). This sequence was found in an adult in good health. The CDR3 region is CASSLAHWEGNTIYF. CDR3 bases: TGTGCCAGCAGCTTAGCGCACTGGGAGGGGAACACCATATATTTT.